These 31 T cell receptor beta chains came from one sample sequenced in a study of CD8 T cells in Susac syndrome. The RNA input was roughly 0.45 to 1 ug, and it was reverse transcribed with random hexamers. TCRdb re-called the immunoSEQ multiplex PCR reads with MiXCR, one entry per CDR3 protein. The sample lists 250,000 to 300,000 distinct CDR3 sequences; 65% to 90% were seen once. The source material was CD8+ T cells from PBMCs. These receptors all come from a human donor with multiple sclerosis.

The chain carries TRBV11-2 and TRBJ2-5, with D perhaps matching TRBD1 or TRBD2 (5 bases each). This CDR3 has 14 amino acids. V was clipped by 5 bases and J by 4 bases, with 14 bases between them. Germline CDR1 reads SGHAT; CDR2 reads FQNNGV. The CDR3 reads CASSPLMRGETQYF. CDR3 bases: TGTGCCAGCAGCCCCCTGATGAGGGGAGAGACCCAGTACTTC.

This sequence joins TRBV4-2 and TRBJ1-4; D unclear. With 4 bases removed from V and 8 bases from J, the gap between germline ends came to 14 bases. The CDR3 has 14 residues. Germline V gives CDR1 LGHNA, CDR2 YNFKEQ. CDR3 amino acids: CASSRRTGGEKLFF. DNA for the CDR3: TGTGCCAGCAGCCGACGGACCGGAGGGGAAAAACTGTTTTTT.

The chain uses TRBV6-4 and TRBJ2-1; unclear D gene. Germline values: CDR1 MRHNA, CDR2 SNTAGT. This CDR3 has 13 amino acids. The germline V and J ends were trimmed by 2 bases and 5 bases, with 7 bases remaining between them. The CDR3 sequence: CASSDGWDNEQFF. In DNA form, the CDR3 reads TGTGCCAGCAGTGACGGTTGGGACAATGAGCAGTTCTTC.

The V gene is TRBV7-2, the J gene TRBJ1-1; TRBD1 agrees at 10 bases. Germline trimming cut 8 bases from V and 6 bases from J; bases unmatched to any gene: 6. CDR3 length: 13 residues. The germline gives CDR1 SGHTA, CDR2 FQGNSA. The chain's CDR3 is CASHDRGQSEAFF. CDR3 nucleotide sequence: TGTGCCAGCCACGACAGGGGGCAATCTGAAGCTTTCTTT.

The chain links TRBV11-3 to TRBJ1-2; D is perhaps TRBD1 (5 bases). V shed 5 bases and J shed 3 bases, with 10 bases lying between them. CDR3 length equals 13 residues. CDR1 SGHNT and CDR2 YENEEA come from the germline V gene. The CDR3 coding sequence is TGTGCCAGCAGCCCGGGACTGGACTATGGCTACACCTTC. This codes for CASSPGLDYGYTF.

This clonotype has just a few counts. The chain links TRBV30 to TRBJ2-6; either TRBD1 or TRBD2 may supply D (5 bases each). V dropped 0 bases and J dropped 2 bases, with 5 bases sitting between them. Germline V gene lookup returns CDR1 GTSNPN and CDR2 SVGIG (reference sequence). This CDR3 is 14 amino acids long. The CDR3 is CAWSVGAGANVLTF. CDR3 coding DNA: TGTGCCTGGAGTGTGGGGGCTGGGGCCAACGTCCTGACTTTC.

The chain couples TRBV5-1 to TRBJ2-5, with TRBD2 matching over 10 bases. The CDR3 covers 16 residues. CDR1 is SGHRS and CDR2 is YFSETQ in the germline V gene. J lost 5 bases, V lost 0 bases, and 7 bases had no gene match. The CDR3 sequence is CASSLGLAGARETQYF. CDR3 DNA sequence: TGCGCCAGCAGCTTGGGGCTAGCGGGAGCACGGGAGACCCAGTACTTC.

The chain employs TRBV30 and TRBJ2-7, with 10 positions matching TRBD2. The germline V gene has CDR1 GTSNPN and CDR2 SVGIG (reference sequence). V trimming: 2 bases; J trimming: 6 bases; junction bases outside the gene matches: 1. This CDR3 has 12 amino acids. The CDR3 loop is CAWSLAGVEQYF. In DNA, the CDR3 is TGTGCCTGGAGTCTAGCGGGAGTCGAGCAGTACTTC.

DNA for the CDR3: TGCGCCAGCAGCCAAGATCGGATAGTGATCTGGACAGATACGCAGTATTTT. It codes for CASSQDRIVIWTDTQYF. This sequence joins TRBV4-3 and TRBJ2-3; no definite D call. V was trimmed by 0 bases and J by 3 bases, leaving 16 bases between them. CDR3 length: 17 amino acids. CDR1 is LGHNA and CDR2 is YSLEER in the germline V gene.

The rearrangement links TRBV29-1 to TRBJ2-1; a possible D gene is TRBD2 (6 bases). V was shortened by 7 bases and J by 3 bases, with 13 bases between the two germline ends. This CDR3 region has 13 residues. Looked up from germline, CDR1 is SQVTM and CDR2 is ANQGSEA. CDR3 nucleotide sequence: TGCAGCGGGCGGGATCCTAACTACAATGAGCAGTTCTTC. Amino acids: CSGRDPNYNEQFF.

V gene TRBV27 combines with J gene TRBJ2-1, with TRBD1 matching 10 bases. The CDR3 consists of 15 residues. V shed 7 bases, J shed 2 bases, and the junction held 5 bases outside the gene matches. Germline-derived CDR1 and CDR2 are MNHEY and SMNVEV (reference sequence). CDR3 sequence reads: CASTPGTGAYNEQFF. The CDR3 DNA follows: TGTGCCAGCACCCCAGGGACAGGGGCCTACAATGAGCAGTTCTTC.

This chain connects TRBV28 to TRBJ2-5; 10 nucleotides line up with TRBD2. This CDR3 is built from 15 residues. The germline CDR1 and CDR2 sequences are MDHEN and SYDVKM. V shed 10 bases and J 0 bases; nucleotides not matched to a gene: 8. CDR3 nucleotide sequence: TGTGCCAACCAAGAGACTAGCGGGTACCAAGAGACCCAGTACTTC. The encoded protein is CANQETSGYQETQYF.

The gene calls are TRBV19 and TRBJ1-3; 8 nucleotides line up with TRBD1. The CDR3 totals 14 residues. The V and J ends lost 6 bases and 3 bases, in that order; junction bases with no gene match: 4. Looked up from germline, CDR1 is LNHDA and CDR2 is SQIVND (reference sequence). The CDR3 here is CASSGQGVGNTIYF. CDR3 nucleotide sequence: TGTGCCAGTAGCGGACAGGGTGTTGGAAACACCATATATTTT. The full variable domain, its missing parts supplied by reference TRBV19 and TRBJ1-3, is DGGITQSPKYLFRKEGQNVTLSCEQNLNHDAMYWYRQDPGQGLRLIYYSQIVNDFQKGDIAEGYSVSREKKESFPLTVTSAQKNPTAFYLCASSGQGVGNTIYFGEGSWLTVV.

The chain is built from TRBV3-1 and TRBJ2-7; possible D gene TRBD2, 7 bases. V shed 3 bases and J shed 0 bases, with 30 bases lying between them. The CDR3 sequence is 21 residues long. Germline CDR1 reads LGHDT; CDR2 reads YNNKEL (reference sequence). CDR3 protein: CASSHAAGAGGGEPCSYEQYF. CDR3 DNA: TGTGCCAGCAGCCACGCGGCGGGGGCAGGCGGCGGAGAGCCCTGCTCCTACGAGCAGTACTTC.

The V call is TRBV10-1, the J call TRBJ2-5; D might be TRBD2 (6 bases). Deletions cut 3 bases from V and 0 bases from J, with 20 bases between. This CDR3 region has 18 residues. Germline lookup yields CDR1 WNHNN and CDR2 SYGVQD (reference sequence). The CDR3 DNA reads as TGCGCCAGCAGTGATTCTGGGTTCGGCGGGAACGACCAAGAGACCCAGTACTTC. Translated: CASSDSGFGGNDQETQYF.

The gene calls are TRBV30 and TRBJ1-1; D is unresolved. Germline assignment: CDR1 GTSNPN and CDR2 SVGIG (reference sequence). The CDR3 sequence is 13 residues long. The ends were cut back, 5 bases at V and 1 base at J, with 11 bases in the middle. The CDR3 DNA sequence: TGTGCCTGGGACGGCTGGGGGAACACTGAAGCTTTCTTT. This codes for CAWDGWGNTEAFF.

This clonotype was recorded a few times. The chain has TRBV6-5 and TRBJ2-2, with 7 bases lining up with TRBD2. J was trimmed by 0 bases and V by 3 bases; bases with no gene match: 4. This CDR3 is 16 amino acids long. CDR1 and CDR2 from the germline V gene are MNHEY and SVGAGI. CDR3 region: CASSYGLAANTGELFF. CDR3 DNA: TGTGCCAGCAGTTATGGGCTAGCGGCGAACACCGGGGAGCTGTTTTTT.

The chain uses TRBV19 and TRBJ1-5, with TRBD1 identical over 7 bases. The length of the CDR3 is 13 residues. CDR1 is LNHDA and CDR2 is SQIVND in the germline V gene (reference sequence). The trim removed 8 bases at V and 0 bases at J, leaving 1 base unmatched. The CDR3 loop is CASGTDSNQPQHF. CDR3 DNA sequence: TGTGCCAGTGGGACAGATAGCAATCAGCCCCAGCATTTT.

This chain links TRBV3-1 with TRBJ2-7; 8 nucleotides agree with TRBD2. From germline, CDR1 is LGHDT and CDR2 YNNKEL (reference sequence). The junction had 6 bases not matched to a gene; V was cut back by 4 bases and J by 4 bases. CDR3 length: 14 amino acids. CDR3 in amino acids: CASSPGTSRYEQYF. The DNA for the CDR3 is TGTGCCAGCAGCCCTGGGACTAGTAGGTACGAGCAGTACTTC.

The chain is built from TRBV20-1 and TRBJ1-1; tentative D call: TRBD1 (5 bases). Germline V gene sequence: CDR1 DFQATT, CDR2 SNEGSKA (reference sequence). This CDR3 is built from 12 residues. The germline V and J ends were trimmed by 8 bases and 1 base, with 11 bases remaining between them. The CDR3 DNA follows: TGCAGTCCGGGACGGGAGAACACTGAAGCTTTCTTT. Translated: CSPGRENTEAFF.

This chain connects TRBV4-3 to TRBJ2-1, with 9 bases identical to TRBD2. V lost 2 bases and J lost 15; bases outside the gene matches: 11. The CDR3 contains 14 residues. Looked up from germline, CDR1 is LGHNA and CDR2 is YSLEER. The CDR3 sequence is CASSQTSGRRDPFF. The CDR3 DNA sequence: TGCGCCAGCAGCCAAACTAGCGGGCGCCGGGATCCGTTCTTC.

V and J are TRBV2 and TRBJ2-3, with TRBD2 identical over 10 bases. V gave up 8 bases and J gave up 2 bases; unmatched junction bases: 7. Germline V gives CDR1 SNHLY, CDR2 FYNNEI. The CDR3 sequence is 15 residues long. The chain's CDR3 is CASQTGTSDTDTQYF. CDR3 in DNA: TGTGCCAGCCAAACCGGGACTAGCGACACAGATACGCAGTATTTT.

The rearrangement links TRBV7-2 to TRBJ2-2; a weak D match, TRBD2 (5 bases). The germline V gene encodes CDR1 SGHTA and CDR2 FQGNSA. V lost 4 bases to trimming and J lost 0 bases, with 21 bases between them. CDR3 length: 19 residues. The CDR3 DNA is TGTGCCAGCAGCTCGTCCCTTTCGCGGCGGGTGACGAACACCGGGGAGCTGTTTTTT. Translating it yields CASSSSLSRRVTNTGELFF.

This chain's CDR3 is CASSQGPDMIYEQYF. In DNA form, the CDR3 reads TGTGCCAGCAGCCAAGGGCCGGACATGATCTACGAGCAGTACTTC. The chain carries TRBV5-4 and TRBJ2-7, with D perhaps matching TRBD1 (5 bases). There are 15 residues in the CDR3. Per germline, CDR1 SGHNT and CDR2 YYREEE (reference sequence). Trimming removed 4 bases at V and 3 bases at J, with 17 bases between. Supplemented by reference TRBV5-4 and TRBJ2-7, the full variable domain reads ETGVTQSPTHLIKTRGQQVTLRCSSQSGHNTVSWYQQALGQGPQFIFQYYREEENGRGNFPPRFSGLQFPNYSSELNVNALELDDSALYLCASSQGPDMIYEQYFGPGTRLTVT.

In DNA form, the CDR3 reads TGTGCCACCAGCAGAGATTCGTTTGAGGTTCTCGCTGAAGCTTTCTTT. Amino acids: CATSRDSFEVLAEAFF. This chain uses TRBV15 with TRBJ1-1; D is uncertain. In germline, CDR1 is LNHNV, CDR2 YYDKDF (reference sequence). Trimming stripped 0 bases from V and 6 bases from J, with 17 bases between. The CDR3 runs to 16 residues.

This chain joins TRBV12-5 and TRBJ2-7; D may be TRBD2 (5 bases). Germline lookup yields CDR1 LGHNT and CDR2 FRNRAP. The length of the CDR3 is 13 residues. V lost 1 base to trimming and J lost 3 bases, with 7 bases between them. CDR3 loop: CASGLGAGYEQYF. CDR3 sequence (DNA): TGTGCTAGTGGTTTGGGGGCGGGCTACGAGCAGTACTTC.

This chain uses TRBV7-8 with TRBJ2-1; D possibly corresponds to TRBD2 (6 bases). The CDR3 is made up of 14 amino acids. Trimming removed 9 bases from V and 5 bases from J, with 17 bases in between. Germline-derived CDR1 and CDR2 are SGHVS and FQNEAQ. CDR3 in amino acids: CASQTGTPDNEQFF. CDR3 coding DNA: TGTGCCAGTCAGACCGGGACTCCTGACAATGAGCAGTTCTTC.

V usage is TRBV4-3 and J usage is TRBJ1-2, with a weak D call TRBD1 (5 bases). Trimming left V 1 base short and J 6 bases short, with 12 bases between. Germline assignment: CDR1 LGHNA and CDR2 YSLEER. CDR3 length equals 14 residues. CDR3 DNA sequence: TGCGCCAGCAGCCAAGTCGGAGACAGAAATGGCTACACCTTC. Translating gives CASSQVGDRNGYTF.

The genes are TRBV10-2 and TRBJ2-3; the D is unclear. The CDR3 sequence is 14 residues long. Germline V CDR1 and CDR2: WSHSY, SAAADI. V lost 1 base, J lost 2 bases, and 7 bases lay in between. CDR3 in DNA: TGCGCCAGCAGTGAGTACTACTCCACAGATACGCAGTATTTT. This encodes CASSEYYSTDTQYF.

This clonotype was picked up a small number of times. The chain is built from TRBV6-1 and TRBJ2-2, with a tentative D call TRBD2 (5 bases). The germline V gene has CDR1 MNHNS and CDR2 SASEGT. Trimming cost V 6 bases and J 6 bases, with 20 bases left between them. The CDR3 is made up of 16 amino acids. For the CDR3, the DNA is TGTGCCAGCAGCCTAAGCCACGGGGAGTACCCCGGGGAGCTGTTTTTT. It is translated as CASSLSHGEYPGELFF.

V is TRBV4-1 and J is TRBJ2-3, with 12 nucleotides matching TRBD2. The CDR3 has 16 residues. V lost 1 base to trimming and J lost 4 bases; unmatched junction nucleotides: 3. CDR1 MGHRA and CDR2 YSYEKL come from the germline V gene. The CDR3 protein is CASSQGLAGAADTQYF. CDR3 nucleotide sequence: TGCGCCAGCAGCCAAGGACTAGCGGGAGCGGCAGATACGCAGTATTTT.